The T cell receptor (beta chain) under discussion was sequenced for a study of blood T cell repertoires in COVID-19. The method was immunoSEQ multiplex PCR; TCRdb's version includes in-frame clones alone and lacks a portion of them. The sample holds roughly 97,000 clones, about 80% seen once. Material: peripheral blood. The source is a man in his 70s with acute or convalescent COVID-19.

The CDR3 coding sequence is TGTGCCAGCAGCAAGGTTTGGGGGAGGACAAATGAGCAGTTCTTC. Amino acids: CASSKVWGRTNEQFF. The V call is TRBV21-1, the J call TRBJ2-1; the D call TRBD2 from the table was never checked on the DNA. TRBV21-1 is labeled a pseudogene. This CDR3 comprises 15 residues.